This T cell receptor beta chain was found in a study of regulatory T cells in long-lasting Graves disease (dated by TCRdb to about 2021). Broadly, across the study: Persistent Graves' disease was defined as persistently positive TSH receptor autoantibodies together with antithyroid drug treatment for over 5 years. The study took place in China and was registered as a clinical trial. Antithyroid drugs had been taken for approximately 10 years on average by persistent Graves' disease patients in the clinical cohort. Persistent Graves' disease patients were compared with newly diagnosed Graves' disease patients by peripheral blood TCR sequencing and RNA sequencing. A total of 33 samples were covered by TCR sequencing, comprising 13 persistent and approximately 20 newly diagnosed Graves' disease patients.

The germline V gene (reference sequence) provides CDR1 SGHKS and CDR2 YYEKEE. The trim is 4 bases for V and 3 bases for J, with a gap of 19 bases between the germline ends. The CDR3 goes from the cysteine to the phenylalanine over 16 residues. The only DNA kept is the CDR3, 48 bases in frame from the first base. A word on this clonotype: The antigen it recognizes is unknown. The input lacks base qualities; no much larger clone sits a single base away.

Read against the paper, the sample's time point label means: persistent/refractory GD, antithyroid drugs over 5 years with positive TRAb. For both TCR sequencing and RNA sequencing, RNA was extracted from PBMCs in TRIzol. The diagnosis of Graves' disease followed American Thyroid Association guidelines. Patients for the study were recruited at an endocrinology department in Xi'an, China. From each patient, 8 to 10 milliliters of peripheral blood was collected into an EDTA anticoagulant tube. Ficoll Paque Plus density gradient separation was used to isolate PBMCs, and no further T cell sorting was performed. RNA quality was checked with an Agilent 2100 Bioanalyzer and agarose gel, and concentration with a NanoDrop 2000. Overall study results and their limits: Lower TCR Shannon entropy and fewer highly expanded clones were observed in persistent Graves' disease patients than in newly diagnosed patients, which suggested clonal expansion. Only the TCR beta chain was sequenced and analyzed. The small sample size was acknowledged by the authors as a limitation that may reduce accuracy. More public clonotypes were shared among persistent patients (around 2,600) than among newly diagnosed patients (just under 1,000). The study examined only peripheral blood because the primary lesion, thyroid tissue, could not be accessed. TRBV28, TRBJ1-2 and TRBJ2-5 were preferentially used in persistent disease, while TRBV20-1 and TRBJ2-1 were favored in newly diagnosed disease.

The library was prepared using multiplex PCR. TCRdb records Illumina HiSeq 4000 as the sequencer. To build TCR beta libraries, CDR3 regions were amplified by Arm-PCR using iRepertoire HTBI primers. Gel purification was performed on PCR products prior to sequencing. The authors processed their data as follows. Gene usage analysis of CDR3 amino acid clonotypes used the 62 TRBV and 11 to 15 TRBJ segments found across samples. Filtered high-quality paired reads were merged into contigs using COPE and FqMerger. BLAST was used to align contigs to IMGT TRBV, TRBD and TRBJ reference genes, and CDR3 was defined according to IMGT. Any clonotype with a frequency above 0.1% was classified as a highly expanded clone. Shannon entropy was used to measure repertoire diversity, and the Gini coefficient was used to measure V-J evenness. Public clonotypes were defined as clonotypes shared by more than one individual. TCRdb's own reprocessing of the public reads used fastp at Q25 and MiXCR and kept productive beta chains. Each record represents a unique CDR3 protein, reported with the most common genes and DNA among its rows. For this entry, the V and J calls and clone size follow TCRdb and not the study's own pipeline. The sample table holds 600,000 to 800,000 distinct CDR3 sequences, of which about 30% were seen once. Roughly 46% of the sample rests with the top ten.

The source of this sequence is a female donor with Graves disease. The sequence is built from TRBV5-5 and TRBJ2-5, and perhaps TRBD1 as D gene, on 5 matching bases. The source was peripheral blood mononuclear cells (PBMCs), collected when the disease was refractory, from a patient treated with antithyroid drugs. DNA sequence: TGTGCCAGCAGCCGAATAACAGGTTCGGGTAAAGAGACCCAGTACTTC. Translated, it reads CASSRITGSGKETQYF.